This TCR beta chain was profiled in a study of T-cell reconstitution after alpha-beta-depleted transplantation in children (dated by TCRdb to the mid-2010s). Context from the whole study: Using TCR repertoire profiling, the study quantitatively followed how T-cell immune reconstitution unfolded in children after TCRalphabeta/CD19-depleted allogeneic hematopoietic cell transplantation.

Its CDR3 holds 15 amino acids, cysteine through phenylalanine. The kept DNA is CDR3 alone, 45 bases in frame from the first base. From V the trimming removes 4 bases and from J it removes 1 base, while the gene matches leave 8 bases of the junction unaccounted for. CDR1 and CDR2 are read off the germline V gene (reference sequence) as SGHKS and YYEKEE. Study-wide findings and limitations: In some patients, the high TCRbeta diversity seen at day 60 was put down to recipient T cells and intrathymic progenitors that had survived conditioning. Over the following months the frequencies of hyperexpanded clones went down, and after one year T-cell counts and TCRbeta diversity were mostly credited to newly produced T cells. The apparently early recovery of alphabetaT-cell counts about two months after transplant reportedly depended on only several hundred rapidly expanded clones that came from non-depleted graft cells.

This specimen's treatment or condition label, per the study, means: allogeneic hematopoietic cell transplantation with graft depleted of TCRalphabeta T cells and CD19 B cells. TCRalphabeta/CD19-depleted allogeneic hematopoietic cell grafts were given to the transplant recipients, all of whom were children. The library relied on PCR. Data came from an Illumina HiSeq 2500. Molecular barcoding was employed in the preparation of TCR libraries, with unique molecular identifiers being used to normalize TCRbeta repertoire quantification. Starting from the raw public reads, TCRdb applied fastp trimming at Q25, assembled clones with MiXCR and retained in-frame beta chains. Every entry covers one CDR3 protein and lists the most common genes and DNA from its rows. In this sample the table shows about 870,000 distinct CDR3 sequences, around 17% of which occur a single time. Around 5.3% of the sample rests with the top ten.

Concerning this clonotype: Its antigen remains undetermined. Qualities for individual bases were not recorded, and no much larger clone is one base off.

The material sequenced was PBMCs, mostly from graft donor cells, taken 360 days after TCRalphabeta/CD19-depleted stem cell transplant. This clonotype was sampled from a male patient younger than 18 who had a stem cell transplant for acute lymphoblastic leukemia, so the T cells may come from the graft donor. This chain is built from TRBV5-5 and TRBJ2-7; the central 7 bases match TRBD1. CDR3 loop: CASSPYSGQSYEQYF. DNA sequence: TGTGCCAGCAGCCCTTACTCGGGACAGTCCTACGAGCAGTACTTC.